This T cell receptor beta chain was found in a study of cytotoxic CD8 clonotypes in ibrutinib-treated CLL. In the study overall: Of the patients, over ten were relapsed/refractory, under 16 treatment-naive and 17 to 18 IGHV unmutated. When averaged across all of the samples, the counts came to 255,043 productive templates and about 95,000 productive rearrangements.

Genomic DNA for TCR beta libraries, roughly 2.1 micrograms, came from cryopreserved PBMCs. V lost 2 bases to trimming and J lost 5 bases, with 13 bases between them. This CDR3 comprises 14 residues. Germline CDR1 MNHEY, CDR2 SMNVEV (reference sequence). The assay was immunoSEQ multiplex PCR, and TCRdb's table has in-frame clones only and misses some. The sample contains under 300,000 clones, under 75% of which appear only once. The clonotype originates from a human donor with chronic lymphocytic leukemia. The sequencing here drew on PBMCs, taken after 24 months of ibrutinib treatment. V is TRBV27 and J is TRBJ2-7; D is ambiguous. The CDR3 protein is CASSLGPPGDEQYF. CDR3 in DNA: TGTGCCAGCAGTTTAGGGCCGCCGGGCGACGAGCAGTACTTC.